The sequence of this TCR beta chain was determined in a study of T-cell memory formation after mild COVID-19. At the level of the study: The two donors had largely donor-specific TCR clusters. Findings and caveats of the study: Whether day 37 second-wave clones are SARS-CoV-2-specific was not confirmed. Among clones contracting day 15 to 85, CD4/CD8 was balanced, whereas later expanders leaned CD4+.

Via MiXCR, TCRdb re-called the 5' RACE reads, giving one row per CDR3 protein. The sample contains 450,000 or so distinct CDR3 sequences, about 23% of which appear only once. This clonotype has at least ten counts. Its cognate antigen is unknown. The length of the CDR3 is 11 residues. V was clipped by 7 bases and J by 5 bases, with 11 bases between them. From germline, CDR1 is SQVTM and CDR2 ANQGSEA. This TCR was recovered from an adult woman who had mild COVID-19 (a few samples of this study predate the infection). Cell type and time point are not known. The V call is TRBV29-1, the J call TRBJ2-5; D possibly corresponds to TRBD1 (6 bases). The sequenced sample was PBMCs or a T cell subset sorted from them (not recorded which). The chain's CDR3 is CSADRRETQYF. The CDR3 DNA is TGCAGCGCCGACAGGAGGGAGACCCAGTACTTC.